This entry lists 11 T cell receptor beta chains sequenced from one sample in a study of T cells in Graves' hyperthyroidism and ophthalmopathy. The investigators amplified TCR beta CDR3 regions from RNA transcripts. First-round RT-PCR with HTBI primers amplified the TCR CDR3 region. MiXCR, run by TCRdb on the multiplex PCR reads, gives a single entry per CDR3 protein. The sample has roughly 520,000 distinct CDR3 sequences, 24% seen once. Input material: blood. The receptors were gathered from a woman aged 30 to 39 with Graves' ophthalmopathy.

The chain joins TRBV6-1 to TRBJ2-7, with unresolved D. Germline values: CDR1 MNHNS, CDR2 SASEGT. Trimming stripped 5 bases from V and 4 bases from J, with 12 bases between. The CDR3 totals 13 residues. CDR3 sequence: CASSRHGRYEQYF. CDR3 sequence (DNA): TGTGCCAGCAGTAGGCATGGGCGGTACGAGCAGTACTTC.

The table lists this clonotype with many counts. The chain combines TRBV11-1 with TRBJ2-5, with 12 positions matching TRBD1. The CDR3 is 19 amino acids. Trimming at V came to 11 bases and at J to 0 bases, leaving 19 bases not matched to a gene. Per the germline V gene, CDR1 is SGHAT and CDR2 is FQDESV (reference sequence). CDR3 nucleotides: TGTGCCGGAGCAAGGGGACAGGGGGCTACACCATCGTACCAAGAGACCCAGTACTTC. Protein: CAGARGQGATPSYQETQYF.

This clonotype was recorded many times. V is TRBV7-8 and J is TRBJ2-7; D is uncertain. Trimming stripped 3 bases from V and 2 bases from J, with 14 bases between. The germline CDR1 and CDR2 sequences are SGHVS and FQNEAQ. The CDR3 sequence is 15 residues long. As DNA, the CDR3 is TGTGCCAGCAGCTTTCTCCGGCAGGACCCCTACGAGCAGTACTTC. It yields the protein CASSFLRQDPYEQYF.

Ten or more counts support this clonotype. The chain links TRBV27 to TRBJ1-2, with 7 bases matching TRBD1. V lost 8 bases, J lost 4 bases, and 7 bases stayed unmatched. CDR3 length equals 13 residues. Germline CDR1 reads MNHEY; CDR2 reads SMNVEV (reference sequence). Here the CDR3 reads CASWGGQSYGYTF. CDR3 coding DNA: TGTGCCAGCTGGGGGGGACAGTCCTATGGCTACACCTTC.

The chain employs TRBV7-9 and TRBJ2-2, with 7 bases matching TRBD2. With V trimmed by 1 base and J by 7 bases, 6 bases remained unmatched. In germline, CDR1 is SEHNR, CDR2 FQNEAQ (reference sequence). There are 15 residues in the CDR3. The CDR3 protein is CASSLDGLVVGELFF. The CDR3 nucleotides read TGTGCCAGCAGCTTAGATGGACTAGTCGTCGGGGAGCTGTTTTTT. The whole variable domain, remainder taken from reference TRBV7-9 and TRBJ2-2, is DTGVSQNPRHKITKRGQNVTFRCDPISEHNRLYWYRQTLGQGPEFLTYFQNEAQLEKSRLLSDRFSAERPKGSFSTLEIQRTEQGDSAMYLCASSLDGLVVGELFFGEGSRLTVL.

This clonotype was counted many times. It may be a read error: a sequence one base away is much more abundant. The V call is TRBV27, the J call TRBJ1-1; 9 bases line up with TRBD1. The CDR3 totals 14 residues. The germline V gene has CDR1 MNHEY and CDR2 SMNVEV (reference sequence). V shed 6 bases, J shed 4 bases, and the junction held 6 bases outside the gene matches. The CDR3 nucleotides read TGTGCCAGCAGCCTACAGGGGGCGAGCACTGAAGCTTTCTTT. It yields the protein CASSLQGASTEAFF.

This clonotype was picked up a small number of times. V and J are TRBV11-2 and TRBJ2-7; TRBD2 matches at 9 bases. V dropped 5 bases and J dropped 6; count of bases not matched to a gene: 14. Germline lookup yields CDR1 SGHAT and CDR2 FQNNGV. The CDR3 spans 16 residues. CDR3 region: CASSPIAGAGGGEQYF. Here the CDR3 DNA reads TGTGCCAGCAGCCCCATAGCGGGAGCCGGCGGGGGCGAGCAGTACTTC.

V and J are TRBV11-2 and TRBJ1-6; possibly TRBD1 for D (6 bases). Germline V lookup: CDR1 SGHAT, CDR2 FQNNGV. CDR3 length equals 16 residues. V was pared by 1 base and J by 9 bases, with 16 bases between. The DNA of the CDR3 is TGTGCCAGCAGCTTAGGGGTGGGGGCCCTGGGTTCACCCCTCCACTTT. This gives the protein CASSLGVGALGSPLHF.

Details on this clonotype: A much larger clone is a single base away; this may be a read error. The chain links TRBV29-1 to TRBJ1-1; TRBD1 aligns across 7 bases. The CDR3 spans 15 residues. Germline assignment: CDR1 SQVTM and CDR2 ANQGSEA. The CDR3 bases are TGCGGCGTACTTAGGACAGGCCTGGAGGGCACTGAAGCTTTCTTT. It codes for CGVLRTGLEGTEAFF.

This chain links TRBV20-1 with TRBJ2-7; possible D gene TRBD2, 6 bases. The V gene lost 3 bases and the J gene lost 5 bases, with 14 bases spanning the gap. The CDR3 is made up of 13 amino acids. Germline V lookup: CDR1 DFQATT, CDR2 SNEGSKA (reference sequence). DNA of the CDR3: TGCAGTGCTAGTACTAGCTTTGACAACGAGCAGTACTTC. Amino acids: CSASTSFDNEQYF.

This clonotype was picked up one time. This chain's CDR3 is CASSTAQGFDEQYF. DNA for the CDR3: TGTGCCAGTAGTACGGCACAGGGGTTTGACGAGCAGTACTTC. The chain is built from TRBV19 and TRBJ2-7; 7 bases agree with TRBD1. The CDR3 is 14 residues long. Germline CDR1 is LNHDA and CDR2 is SQIVND (reference sequence). V was pared by 4 bases and J by 5 bases, with 8 bases of the junction left unmatched.